These T cell receptor beta chains were read from a single sample in a study of CD8 T cells in ankylosing spondylitis. TCRdb called the 5' RACE reads again in MiXCR, with one record for every CDR3 protein. The sample consists of 200,000 to 250,000 distinct CDR3 sequences, approximately 20% of them appearing once. The source material was blood, either unsorted or a sorted T cell fraction (not recorded which). The receptors shown here come from a male donor with ankylosing spondylitis. Each CDR3 is given with its conserved first and last residue. Each record gives: J gene, clone size, V gene, D gene, CDR3 DNA, CDR3 protein. D genes are given only for firm matches. Clone size appears in some rows only: once, few, many, or a class for an expanded clone.

J: TRBJ2-1; size: -; V: TRBV4-1; D: -; DNA: TGCGCCAGCCGCGGTACCTACAATGAGCAGTTCTTC; CDR3: CASRGTYNEQFF
J: TRBJ2-3; size: many; V: TRBV5-1; D: -; DNA: TGCGCCAGCAGCTTAGACAGGCCCACAGATACGCAGTATTTT; CDR3: CASSLDRPTDTQYF
J: TRBJ2-7; size: -; V: TRBV30; D: TRBD2; DNA: TGTGCCTGGAGTGTTGGTAGCGGGGGTTACGAGCAGTACTTC; CDR3: CAWSVGSGGYEQYF
J: TRBJ2-3; size: many; V: TRBV10-3; D: -; DNA: TGTGCCATCAGTGAGCCGAGGGTTACTAGCCCAGATACGCAGTATTTT; CDR3: CAISEPRVTSPDTQYF
J: TRBJ2-7; size: few; V: TRBV29-1; D: -; DNA: TGCAGCGTTGAGGGCTGGGGAACCCCCTACGAGCAGTACTTC; CDR3: CSVEGWGTPYEQYF
J: TRBJ2-1; size: many; V: TRBV12-3/TRBV12-4; D: -; DNA: TGTGCCAGCAGTCCCGGGACCTCCCCTGGGAATGAGCAGTTCTTC; CDR3: CASSPGTSPGNEQFF
J: TRBJ1-1; size: -; V: TRBV9; D: -; DNA: TGTGCCAGCAGCGAGGGGGGGGAGACTGAAGCTTTCTTT; CDR3: CASSEGGETEAFF
J: TRBJ2-7; size: -; V: TRBV6-5; D: -; DNA: TGTGCCAGCAGTTACGCCACGCATTACGAGCAGTACTTC; CDR3: CASSYATHYEQYF
J: TRBJ1-2; size: once; V: TRBV5-4; D: -; DNA: TGTGCCAGCAGCTTGGGAGGGCAGGACAACTATGGCTACACCTTC; CDR3: CASSLGGQDNYGYTF
J: TRBJ2-7; size: -; V: TRBV6-5; D: TRBD2; DNA: TGTGCCAGCAGTTTCTCGACTAGCGGGACTACCTACGAGCAGTACTTC; CDR3: CASSFSTSGTTYEQYF
J: TRBJ2-1; size: -; V: TRBV28; D: -; DNA: TGTGCAAGCAGTCTAGCCGGGGGCCCCAGTGAGCAGTTCTTC; CDR3: CASSLAGGPSEQFF
J: TRBJ2-1; size: -; V: TRBV7-3; D: TRBD2; DNA: TGTGCCAGCAGCTCCGGGCTAGCGGGCGCTTACAATGAGCAGTTCTTC; CDR3: CASSSGLAGAYNEQFF
J: TRBJ2-1; size: -; V: TRBV12-3/TRBV12-4; D: TRBD2; DNA: TGTGCCAGCAGTCCGGACCGGGGCGGGGGGGTATACAATGAGCAGTTCTTC; CDR3: CASSPDRGGGVYNEQFF
J: TRBJ2-3; size: many; V: TRBV29-1; D: TRBD2; DNA: TGCAGCGTTACCGGGACTAGCGGGGGTGATACGCAGTATTTT; CDR3: CSVTGTSGGDTQYF
J: TRBJ2-2; size: few; V: TRBV7-9; D: -; DNA: TGTGCCAGCAACCCCTCGACATACACCGGGGAGCTGTTTTTT; CDR3: CASNPSTYTGELFF
J: TRBJ2-7; size: -; V: TRBV29-1; D: -; DNA: TGCAGCGCCCTGGGGGGGCAGGGCTACGAGCAGTACTTC; CDR3: CSALGGQGYEQYF
J: TRBJ2-1; size: few; V: TRBV7-2; D: -; DNA: TGTGCCAGCAGCTCGTGGGCCCTGCGTGAGCAGTTCTTC; CDR3: CASSSWALREQFF
J: TRBJ2-3; size: few; V: TRBV3-1; D: -; DNA: TGTGCCAGCAGCCAGGGCTACGCTAGCACAGATACGCAGTATTTT; CDR3: CASSQGYASTDTQYF
J: TRBJ2-5; size: -; V: TRBV7-9; D: TRBD1; DNA: TGTGCCAGCAGATCAGGGGGCGAAGAGACCCAGTACTTC; CDR3: CASRSGGEETQYF
J: TRBJ1-1; size: -; V: TRBV3-1; D: -; DNA: TGTGCCAGCAGCCCCAATGTGGGCTCGCCTACTGAAGCTTTCTTT; CDR3: CASSPNVGSPTEAFF
J: TRBJ2-7; size: -; V: TRBV6-2/TRBV6-3; D: -; DNA: TGTGCCAGCAGTTTTGGAACGCTCTACGAGCAGTACTTC; CDR3: CASSFGTLYEQYF
J: TRBJ2-7; size: few; V: TRBV27; D: -; DNA: TGTGCCAGCAGAGATACAGGGCGGGAGCAGTACTTC; CDR3: CASRDTGREQYF
J: TRBJ2-7; size: few; V: TRBV19; D: TRBD2; DNA: TGTGCCAGTGGGGAGGTAGCGGGAGGCGAGCAGTACTTC; CDR3: CASGEVAGGEQYF
J: TRBJ1-1; size: many; V: TRBV29-1; D: TRBD1; DNA: TGCAGCGTTGAAGATCAGGGGGCTGAAGCTTTCTTT; CDR3: CSVEDQGAEAFF
J: TRBJ2-1; size: -; V: TRBV2; D: -; DNA: TGTGCCAGCAGTGACGGGGTGGGAGGAGGCGATGAGCAGTTCTTC; CDR3: CASSDGVGGGDEQFF
J: TRBJ2-7; size: -; V: TRBV27; D: TRBD1; DNA: TGTGCCAGCAGTGTACAGGGGAGCTCCTACGAGCAGTACTTC; CDR3: CASSVQGSSYEQYF
J: TRBJ2-7; size: -; V: TRBV4-3; D: TRBD1; DNA: TGCGCCAGCAGCCTCCGGGACAGGGCTTCCGAGCAGTACTTC; CDR3: CASSLRDRASEQYF
J: TRBJ2-7; size: -; V: TRBV4-2; D: TRBD1; DNA: TGTGCCAGCAGCCCTGAGGGACAGTCCTACGAGCAGTACTTC; CDR3: CASSPEGQSYEQYF
J: TRBJ1-2; size: few; V: TRBV13; D: -; DNA: TGTGCCAGCAGCCCAAGGGCGGATTGGGACTATGGCTACACCTTC; CDR3: CASSPRADWDYGYTF
J: TRBJ2-7; size: -; V: TRBV5-1; D: TRBD2; DNA: TGCGCCAGCAGCTTGGAGGGACTAGCCACCCCCCTAGAGCAGTACTTC; CDR3: CASSLEGLATPLEQYF
J: TRBJ2-6; size: -; V: TRBV20-1; D: -; DNA: TGCAGTGCTAGAGTACCTGGACGCTCTGGGGCCAACGTCCTGACTTTC; CDR3: CSARVPGRSGANVLTF
J: TRBJ2-7; size: few; V: TRBV6-1; D: TRBD1; DNA: TGTGCCAGCAGACCGGGACAGGGTCCCTACGAGCAGTACTTC; CDR3: CASRPGQGPYEQYF
J: TRBJ2-7; size: few; V: TRBV29-1; D: -; DNA: TGCAGCGTTGAGGATATCGTCTCCTACGAGCAGTACTTC; CDR3: CSVEDIVSYEQYF
J: TRBJ2-1; size: few; V: TRBV29-1; D: TRBD1; DNA: TGCAGCGCCCCCTCGGAGGACAGGGCGTATTACAATGAGCAGTTCTTC; CDR3: CSAPSEDRAYYNEQFF
J: TRBJ2-2; size: few; V: TRBV7-9; D: -; DNA: TGTGCCAGCAGAAGGACAGAGAACACCGGGGAGCTGTTTTTT; CDR3: CASRRTENTGELFF
J: TRBJ2-6; size: many; V: TRBV9; D: -; DNA: TGTGCCAGCAGCGTAGCCCCAATAAGCTCTGGGGCCAACGTCCTGACTTTC; CDR3: CASSVAPISSGANVLTF
J: TRBJ2-7; size: -; V: TRBV12-3/TRBV12-4; D: TRBD1; DNA: TGTGCCAGCAGTCCAGGGACAGGGGGCAACGAGCAGTACTTC; CDR3: CASSPGTGGNEQYF
J: TRBJ1-6; size: -; V: TRBV4-2; D: -; DNA: TGTGCCAGCAGCCAAGTTACCGGGTCTAATTCACCCCTCCACTTT; CDR3: CASSQVTGSNSPLHF
J: TRBJ2-2; size: -; V: TRBV27; D: TRBD2; DNA: TGTGCCAGCAGTATGGGACTAAACACCGGGGAGCTGTTTTTT; CDR3: CASSMGLNTGELFF
J: TRBJ2-7; size: -; V: TRBV5-5; D: -; DNA: TGTGCCAGCACCCTTGAGCTCATACAGGGTAGCAACGAGCAGTACTTC; CDR3: CASTLELIQGSNEQYF
J: TRBJ2-5; size: few; V: TRBV15; D: -; DNA: TGTGCCACCAGCTCCGGGACGGGAGAGACCCAGTACTTC; CDR3: CATSSGTGETQYF
J: TRBJ2-7; size: -; V: TRBV5-6; D: -; DNA: TGTGCCAGCAGCCGGGACGACTACGAGCAGTACTTC; CDR3: CASSRDDYEQYF
J: TRBJ2-7; size: few; V: TRBV11-2; D: -; DNA: TGTGCCAGCAGCTTCGGCGGGGCTGGCTACGAGCAGTACTTC; CDR3: CASSFGGAGYEQYF
J: TRBJ2-5; size: few; V: TRBV12-3/TRBV12-4; D: -; DNA: TGTGCCAGCAGTGCCTGGGACGTACAAGAGACCCAGTACTTC; CDR3: CASSAWDVQETQYF
J: TRBJ1-2; size: -; V: TRBV9; D: TRBD1; DNA: TGTGCCAGCAGCCCTCGGGACAGTTACGCCCCACCAAAATATGGCTACACCTTC; CDR3: CASSPRDSYAPPKYGYTF
J: TRBJ1-1; size: few; V: TRBV30; D: -; DNA: TGTGCCTGGAGTGGTGGTCCAAAGATCGCTGAAGCTTTCTTT; CDR3: CAWSGGPKIAEAFF
J: TRBJ1-2; size: -; V: TRBV20-1; D: -; DNA: TGCAGTGCTAGATACGCGTCGCTCAACTATGGCTACACCTTC; CDR3: CSARYASLNYGYTF
J: TRBJ2-6; size: few; V: TRBV29-1; D: TRBD2; DNA: TGCAGCGTTGGGCAGGGAGGGCTCGGGGCCAACGTCCTGACTTTC; CDR3: CSVGQGGLGANVLTF
J: TRBJ1-2; size: few; V: TRBV27; D: -; DNA: TGTGCCAGCAGTTCGGGGGGGTTCGGCTATGGCTACACCTTC; CDR3: CASSSGGFGYGYTF
J: TRBJ1-5; size: -; V: TRBV6-1; D: -; DNA: TGTGCCAGCAGTGAGCCAGACAGCCGCAATCAGCCCCAGCATTTT; CDR3: CASSEPDSRNQPQHF
J: TRBJ2-7; size: many; V: TRBV5-1; D: -; DNA: TGTGCCAGCAGCTTAGTGGGCAGCTACGAGCAGTACTTC; CDR3: CASSLVGSYEQYF
J: TRBJ2-1; size: few; V: TRBV12-3/TRBV12-4; D: -; DNA: TGTGCCAGCAGTTTTTCAGGGGATGAGCAGTTCTTC; CDR3: CASSFSGDEQFF